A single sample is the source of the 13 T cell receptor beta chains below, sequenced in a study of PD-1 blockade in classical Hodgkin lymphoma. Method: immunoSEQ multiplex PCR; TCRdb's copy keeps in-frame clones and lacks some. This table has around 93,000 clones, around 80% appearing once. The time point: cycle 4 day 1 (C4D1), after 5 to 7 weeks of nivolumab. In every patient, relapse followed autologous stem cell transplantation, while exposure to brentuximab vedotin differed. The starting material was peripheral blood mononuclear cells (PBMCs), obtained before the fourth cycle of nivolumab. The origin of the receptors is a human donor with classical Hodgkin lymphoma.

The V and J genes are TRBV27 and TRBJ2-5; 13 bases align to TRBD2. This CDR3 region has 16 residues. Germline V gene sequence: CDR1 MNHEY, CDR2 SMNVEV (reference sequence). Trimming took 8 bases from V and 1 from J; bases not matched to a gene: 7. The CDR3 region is CASWTSGRPPQETQYF. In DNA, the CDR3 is TGTGCCAGCTGGACTAGCGGGAGACCCCCCCAAGAGACCCAGTACTTC.

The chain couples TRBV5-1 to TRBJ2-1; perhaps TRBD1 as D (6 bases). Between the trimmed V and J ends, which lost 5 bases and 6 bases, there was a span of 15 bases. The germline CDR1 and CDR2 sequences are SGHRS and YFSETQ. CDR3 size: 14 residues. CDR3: CASSYGQFGNEQFF. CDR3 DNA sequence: TGCGCCAGCAGTTATGGACAGTTCGGCAATGAGCAGTTCTTC.

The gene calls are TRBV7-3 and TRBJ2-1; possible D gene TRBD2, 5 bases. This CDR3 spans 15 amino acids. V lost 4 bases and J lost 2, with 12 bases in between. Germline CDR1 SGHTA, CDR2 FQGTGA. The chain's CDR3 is CASSSSGVAYNEQFF. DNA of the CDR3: TGTGCCAGCAGCTCTTCCGGGGTGGCCTACAATGAGCAGTTCTTC.

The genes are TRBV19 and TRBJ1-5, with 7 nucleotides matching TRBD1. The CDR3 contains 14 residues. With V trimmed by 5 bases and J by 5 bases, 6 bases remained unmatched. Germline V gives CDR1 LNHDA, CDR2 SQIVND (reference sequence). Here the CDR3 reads CASSVDRDYQPQHF. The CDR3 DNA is TGTGCCAGTAGTGTCGACAGGGATTATCAGCCCCAGCATTTT.

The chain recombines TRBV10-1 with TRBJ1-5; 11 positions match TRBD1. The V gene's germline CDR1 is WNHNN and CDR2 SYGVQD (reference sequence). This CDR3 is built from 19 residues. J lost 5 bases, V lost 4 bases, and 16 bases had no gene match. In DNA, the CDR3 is TGCGCCAGCAGTGGGGTCCGGGACAGGGGGTCAGAGAATGATCAGCCCCAGCATTTT. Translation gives CASSGVRDRGSENDQPQHF.

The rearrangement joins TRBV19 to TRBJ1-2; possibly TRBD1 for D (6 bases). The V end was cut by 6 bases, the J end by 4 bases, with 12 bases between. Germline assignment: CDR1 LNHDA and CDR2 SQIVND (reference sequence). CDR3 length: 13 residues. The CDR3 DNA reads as TGTGCCAGTAGCGAACAGGGATCCTATGGCTACACCTTC. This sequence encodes CASSEQGSYGYTF.

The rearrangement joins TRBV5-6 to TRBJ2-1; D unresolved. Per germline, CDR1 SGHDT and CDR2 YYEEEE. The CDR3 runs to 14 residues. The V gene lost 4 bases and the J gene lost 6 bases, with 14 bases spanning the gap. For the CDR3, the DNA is TGTGCCAGCAGCCACATGGAAGTAGGCAATGAGCAGTTCTTC. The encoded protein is CASSHMEVGNEQFF.

CDR3 sequence: CASSLNPDTQYF. In DNA, the CDR3 is TGTGCCAGCAGCTTGAACCCAGATACGCAGTATTTT. The rearrangement links TRBV11-2 to TRBJ2-3; the D is unclear. The CDR3 sequence is 12 residues long. Per the germline V gene, CDR1 is SGHAT and CDR2 is FQNNGV. Deletions cut 3 bases from V and 4 bases from J, with 5 bases between.

The CDR3 DNA follows: TGCGCCAGCAGCTTGAGAGTGGGCACTGAAGCTTTCTTT. Encoded protein: CASSLRVGTEAFF. The chain recombines TRBV5-1 with TRBJ1-1, with D hard to call. Germline V gene data show CDR1 as SGHRS and CDR2 as YFSETQ. V lost 1 base and J 4 bases, leaving 8 bases between the germline ends. This CDR3 comprises 13 residues.

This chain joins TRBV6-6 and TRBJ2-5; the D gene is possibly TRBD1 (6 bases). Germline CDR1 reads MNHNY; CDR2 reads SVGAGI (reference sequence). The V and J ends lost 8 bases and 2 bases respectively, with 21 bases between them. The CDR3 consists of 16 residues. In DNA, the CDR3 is TGTGCCAGCGGGCCTGGGGCAGGGGTGGGACAAGAGACCCAGTACTTC. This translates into CASGPGAGVGQETQYF.

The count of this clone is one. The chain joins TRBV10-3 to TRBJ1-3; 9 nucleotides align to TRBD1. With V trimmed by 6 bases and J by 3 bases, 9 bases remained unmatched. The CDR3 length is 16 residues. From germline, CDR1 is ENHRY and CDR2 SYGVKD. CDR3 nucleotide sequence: TGTGCCATCAGCCGTACAGGGGGCAGAATTGGAAACACCATATATTTT. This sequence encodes CAISRTGGRIGNTIYF.

The CDR3: CASSVRDRGTDTQYF. The CDR3 region has the DNA TGTGCCAGCAGCGTCCGGGACAGGGGCACAGATACGCAGTATTTT. The chain is built from TRBV11-3 and TRBJ2-3; 9 bases are a match to TRBD1. Germline V gives CDR1 SGHNT, CDR2 YENEEA. Trimming removed 5 bases from V and 1 base from J; junction bases left unmatched: 4. The CDR3 runs to 15 residues.

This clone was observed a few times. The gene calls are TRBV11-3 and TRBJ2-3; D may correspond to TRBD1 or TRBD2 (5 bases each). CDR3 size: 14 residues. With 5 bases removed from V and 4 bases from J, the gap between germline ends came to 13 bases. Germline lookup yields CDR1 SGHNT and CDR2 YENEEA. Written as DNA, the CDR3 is TGTGCCAGCAGCCGGAGTCGAGGGGCAGATACGCAGTATTTT. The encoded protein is CASSRSRGADTQYF.